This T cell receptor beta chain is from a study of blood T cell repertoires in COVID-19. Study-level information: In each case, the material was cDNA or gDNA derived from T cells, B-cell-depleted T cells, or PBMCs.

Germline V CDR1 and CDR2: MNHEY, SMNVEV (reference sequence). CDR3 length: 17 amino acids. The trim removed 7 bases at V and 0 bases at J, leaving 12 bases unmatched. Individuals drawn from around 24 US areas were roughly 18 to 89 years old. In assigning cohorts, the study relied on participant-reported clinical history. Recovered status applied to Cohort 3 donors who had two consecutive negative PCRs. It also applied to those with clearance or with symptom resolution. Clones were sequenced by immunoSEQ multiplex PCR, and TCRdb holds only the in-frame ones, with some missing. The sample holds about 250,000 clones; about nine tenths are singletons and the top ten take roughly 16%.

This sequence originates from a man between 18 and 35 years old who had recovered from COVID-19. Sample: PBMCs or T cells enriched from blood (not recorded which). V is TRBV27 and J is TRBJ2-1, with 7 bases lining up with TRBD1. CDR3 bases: TGTGCCAGCACCCCTCTAGGACAGGTGACCTCCTACAATGAGCAGTTCTTC. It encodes CASTPLGQVTSYNEQFF.